Below are 7 T cell receptor beta chains sequenced from a single sample in a study of regulatory T cells in long-lasting Graves disease. Time point indicated: persistent/refractory GD, antithyroid drugs over 5 years with positive TRAb. PBMC RNA served as the TCR library source. iRepertoire HTBI primers and Arm-PCR of CDR3 regions built TCR beta libraries. TCRdb reanalysed the multiplex PCR reads using MiXCR and keeps one entry per CDR3 protein. The table includes some 430,000 distinct CDR3 sequences, roughly 21% detected once. The source material was peripheral blood mononuclear cells (PBMCs), sampled when the disease was refractory, from a patient treated with antithyroid drugs. The receptor set was obtained from a female donor with Graves disease.

On this clonotype: Compared with germline, one end of the junction differs, possibly owing to a read error. The V call is TRBV7-9, the J call TRBJ2-5, with 7 bases lining up with TRBD2. The germline V gene encodes CDR1 SEHNR and CDR2 FQNEAQ (reference sequence). The length of the CDR3 is 14 residues. CDR3 loop: CASSLVTRGETQHF. Here the CDR3 DNA reads TGTGCCAGCAGCTTAGTAACCCGGGGGGAGACCCAGCACTTC.

The J gene is TRBJ2-3, the V gene TRBV28; a possible D gene is TRBD2 (6 bases). Germline V gene sequence: CDR1 MDHEN, CDR2 SYDVKM. The CDR3 loop spans 17 amino acids. The V and J ends lost 5 bases and 0 bases respectively, with 18 bases between them. Here the CDR3 reads CASSELRDSASTDTQYF. In DNA form, the CDR3 reads TGTGCCAGCAGTGAGCTCCGGGACTCCGCTAGCACAGATACGCAGTATTTT.

The V call is TRBV5-4, the J call TRBJ1-2, with 7 bases that match TRBD1. CDR1 and CDR2 from the germline V gene are SGHNT and YYREEE (reference sequence). The CDR3 length is 14 residues. J gave up 3 bases and V 2 bases, and 4 bases lay outside the gene matches. The CDR3 coding sequence is TGTGCCAGCAGCTTAAGAGGGGGCGACTATGGCTACACCTTC. This sequence encodes CASSLRGGDYGYTF.

This clonotype has ten or more counts. This sequence joins TRBV3-1 and TRBJ2-7; 9 nucleotides agree with TRBD1. The V and J ends lost 3 bases and 0 bases, in that order; junction bases with no gene match: 6. The CDR3 has 16 residues. Germline-derived CDR1 and CDR2 are LGHDT and YNNKEL (reference sequence). CDR3 DNA sequence: TGTGCCAGCAGCCAGACCGGGACAGGGAACTCCTACGAGCAGTACTTC. Translated, it gives CASSQTGTGNSYEQYF.

This clonotype has at least ten counts. At one end, the junction sequence differs from germline, possibly due to a read error. This chain joins TRBV12-3 or TRBV12-4 and TRBJ2-7; D remains unclear. This CDR3 is 13 amino acids long. Here the CDR3 DNA reads TGCGCCAGCAGCTTGGTGAGGTCCTACGAGCAGTACTTC. Translation gives CASSLVRSYEQYF.

This clonotype came up a few times. The chain recombines TRBV12-3 or TRBV12-4 with TRBJ1-6; a weak D match, TRBD1 (6 bases). V lost 4 bases and J lost 4, with 11 bases in between. CDR3 length: 15 amino acids. In nucleotides, the CDR3 is TGTGCCAGCAGTTACAGGGCGGTGTATAATTCACCCCTCCACTTT. The encoded protein is CASSYRAVYNSPLHF.

This clonotype was observed a handful of times. The chain carries TRBV7-3 and TRBJ2-3; D gene ambiguous. CDR1 is SGHTA and CDR2 is FQGTGA in the germline V gene. The CDR3 is 13 amino acids. Trimming stripped 5 bases from V and 3 bases from J, with 9 bases between. This chain's CDR3 is CASSPSTTDTQYF. In DNA form, the CDR3 reads TGTGCCAGCAGCCCATCGACTACAGATACGCAGTATTTT.